These T cell receptor beta chains were read from a single sample in a study of memory CD8 T cells in hepatitis C reinfection. Profiled with immunoSEQ multiplex PCR; TCRdb holds only in-frame clones, not every one. The sample shows just over 50,000 clones, 89% of them seen only once. Sequencing used naive CD8+ T cells sorted from blood. These TCRs come from a man between 18 and 35 years old with hepatitis C virus infection. The CDR3 runs from the conserved cysteine through the conserved F or W. The order of the fields is V gene, D gene, J gene, clone size, CDR3 DNA, CDR3 protein. A D gene is named only where the DNA matches it firmly. Clone size, where shown, is once, few, many, or a class for clones that have expanded.

V: TRBV5-6; D: TRBD1; J: TRBJ2-5; size: -; DNA: TGTGCCAGCAGCTTGGCCGGGACAGGGGCTATGAAGACCCAGTACTTC; CDR3: CASSLAGTGAMKTQYF
V: TRBV29-1; D: TRBD1; J: TRBJ1-2; size: -; DNA: TGCAGCGTCCTCCAGGGGGCAAGTGGCTACACCTTC; CDR3: CSVLQGASGYTF
V: TRBV7-6; D: TRBD1; J: TRBJ1-4; size: -; DNA: TGTGCCAGCAGCTTAGCGGGTGGGACAGTACCTAATGAAAAACTGTTTTTT; CDR3: CASSLAGGTVPNEKLFF
V: TRBV28; D: -; J: TRBJ2-7; size: -; DNA: TGTGCCAGCAGTTCCCCGGGAGAGCAGTACTTC; CDR3: CASSSPGEQYF
V: TRBV2; D: TRBD2; J: TRBJ2-4; size: few; DNA: TGTGCCACCGCCGGGACTAGGAACATTCAGTACTTC; CDR3: CATAGTRNIQYF
V: TRBV19; D: TRBD1; J: TRBJ1-2; size: -; DNA: TGTGCCAGTAGTGCAGACAGGGTTACTAACTATGGCTACACCTTC; CDR3: CASSADRVTNYGYTF
V: TRBV11-3; D: TRBD2; J: TRBJ2-1; size: -; DNA: TGTGCCAGCAGCCCGGGACTAGCGGGAGTTGATGAGCAGTTCTTC; CDR3: CASSPGLAGVDEQFF
V: TRBV12-2; D: -; J: TRBJ1-5; size: -; DNA: TGTGCAAGTCGCCACACCGTCGTGCAGCCCCAGCATTTT; CDR3: CASRHTVVQPQHF
V: TRBV10-1; D: TRBD1; J: TRBJ2-1; size: once; DNA: TGCGCCAGCAGTGGACGGGACAGCCCCTACAATGAGCAGTTCTTC; CDR3: CASSGRDSPYNEQFF
V: TRBV19; D: TRBD1; J: TRBJ1-5; size: -; DNA: TGTGCCAGTAGTATAGTCGGACAGGGGATGCGGCAGCCCCAGCATTTT; CDR3: CASSIVGQGMRQPQHF
V: TRBV19; D: TRBD1; J: TRBJ2-5; size: -; DNA: TGTGCCAGTAGTATTGGGACAGGGGAGGGACAGACCCAGTACTTC; CDR3: CASSIGTGEGQTQYF
V: TRBV28; D: -; J: TRBJ1-1; size: -; DNA: TGTGCCAGCAGTTTATTGGAAGGGGAAATGAACACTGAAGCTTTCTTT; CDR3: CASSLLEGEMNTEAFF
V: TRBV5-4; D: -; J: TRBJ2-5; size: once; DNA: TGTGCCAGCAGCTCGGGATTCCAAGAGACCCAGTACTTC; CDR3: CASSSGFQETQYF
V: TRBV5-1; D: TRBD1; J: TRBJ2-7; size: -; DNA: TGCGCCAGCAGCTTGGGAGGGACAGGATACTACGAGCAGTACTTC; CDR3: CASSLGGTGYYEQYF
V: TRBV6-5; D: -; J: TRBJ2-2; size: -; DNA: TGTGCCAGCAGTTACTCCGGCACCGGGGAGCTGTTTTTT; CDR3: CASSYSGTGELFF
V: TRBV10-3; D: -; J: TRBJ2-5; size: -; DNA: TGTGCCATCAGTGAGTTTACAGAGGGAGAGACCCAGTACTTC; CDR3: CAISEFTEGETQYF
V: TRBV9; D: -; J: TRBJ2-2; size: -; DNA: TGTGCCAGCAGTGATAAGGGGGCCGGGGAGCTGTTTTTT; CDR3: CASSDKGAGELFF